This T cell receptor (beta chain) was captured in a study of regulatory T cells in long-lasting Graves disease. As concerns this clonotype: Its antigen is unidentified.

Construction of TCR beta libraries relied on iRepertoire HTBI primers and on Arm-PCR targeting CDR3 regions. TCRdb redid the calling of the multiplex PCR reads with MiXCR, one entry per CDR3 protein. In the table there are some 340,000 distinct CDR3 sequences, roughly 24% of which are singletons. Time point here: persistent/refractory GD, antithyroid drugs over 5 years with positive TRAb. RNA extracted from PBMCs served as the sequencing template. Investigators report Graves' disease was diagnosed under American Thyroid Association guidelines. This CDR3 region has 11 residues. Germline loops: CDR1 DFQATT, CDR2 SNEGSKA (reference sequence). The germline V and J ends were trimmed by 5 bases and 14 bases, with 16 bases remaining between them. General study results and limits: With persistent disease, TRBV28, TRBJ1-2 and TRBJ2-5 were the favored segments.

This sequence joins TRBV20-1 and TRBJ1-5; no definite D call. Here the sequenced sample was peripheral blood mononuclear cells (PBMCs), taken when the disease was refractory, from a patient treated with antithyroid drugs. The origin of this receptor is a woman aged 40 to 55 with Graves disease. As DNA, the CDR3 is TGCAGTGCTTTTCCGGGTGCCGTGGAGCATTTT. Encoded protein: CSAFPGAVEHF.